The TCR beta chain described here comes from a study of control samples from healthy donors and cancer patients. Some clones are missing from TCRdb's copy, which holds only in-frame ones; the method was immunoSEQ multiplex PCR. The repertoire consists of some 150,000 clones, with about 90% occurring once and the leading ten covering approximately 7%. The V end was cut by 2 bases, the J end by 4 bases, with 15 bases between. The CDR3 loop spans 17 amino acids. Germline assignment: CDR1 MNHEY and CDR2 SMNVEV (reference sequence). J is TRBJ1-6 and V is TRBV27; a weak D match, TRBD1 (5 bases). The sample was blood. The sequence derives from a man younger than 35 in good health. In DNA form, the CDR3 reads TGTGCCAGCAGTTTAGGTTTACGGACACTTTATAATTCACCCCTCCACTTT. Protein: CASSLGLRTLYNSPLHF.